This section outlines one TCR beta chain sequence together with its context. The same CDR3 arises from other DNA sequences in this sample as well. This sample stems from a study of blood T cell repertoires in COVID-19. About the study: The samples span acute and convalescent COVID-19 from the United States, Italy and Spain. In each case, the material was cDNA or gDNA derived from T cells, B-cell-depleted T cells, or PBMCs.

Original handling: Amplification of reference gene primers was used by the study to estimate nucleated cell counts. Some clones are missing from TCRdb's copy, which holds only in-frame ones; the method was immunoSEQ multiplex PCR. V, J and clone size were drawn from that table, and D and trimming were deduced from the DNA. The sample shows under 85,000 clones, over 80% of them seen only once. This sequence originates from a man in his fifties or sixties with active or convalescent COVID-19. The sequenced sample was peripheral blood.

The CDR3 protein is CASSSESNQPQHF. The CDR3, as DNA: TGTGCCAGCAGTTCGGAGAGCAATCAGCCCCAGCATTTT. The V gene is TRBV12-3 or TRBV12-4, the J gene TRBJ1-5; D not certain. The germline V and J ends were trimmed by 4 bases and 1 base, with 5 bases remaining between them. The CDR3 is 13 residues long.